The following is a T cell receptor (beta chain) sequence with its context. This clone was found a few times. Its antigen is unknown. No much larger clone exists at a distance of one base, and base qualities are not known. Other DNA sequences in the sample encode the same CDR3. TCR CDR3 regions were amplified from genomic DNA by multiplex PCR using the deep immunoSEQ assay. Extracted genomic DNA from each cell subset was spread evenly across all wells of several immunoSEQ 96-well plates, with each plate serving as a replicate. For sorted subsets, roughly 190 ng of genomic DNA, equivalent to 25,000 to 30,000 T cell genomes, went into each replicate PCR. Purified libraries were measured with a Qubit 3.0 fluorometer, size-checked on a Bioanalyzer 2100, and measured again with the KAPA Library Quantification kit. Every immunoSEQ 96-well plate was sequenced on a separate single-read 150-cycle Illumina NextSeq 550 flow cell. On the study's bioinformatics: Because the immunoSEQ output included only junctional sequences and no quality scores, the filtering could not be the same as the filtering used for full-length reads. Sequences were annotated with PyIR, a Python wrapper for IgBLAST v1.9, and V/J genes and CDR3 were assigned using IMGT germline references. Reads were removed for weak V/J assignments (E-value above 1e-6), missing CDR3, stop codons, out-of-frame junctions, or ambiguous translated residues. V3J clonotypes were defined by identical inferred V gene, J gene, and CDR3 amino acid sequence. Percentage overlap between repertoires was computed as shared unique clonotypes divided by the size of the smaller repertoire. Richness of each repertoire was evaluated using RTK rarefaction, the Chao1 estimator, and Recon v2.1 estimates of unobserved clonotypes. OLGA was used to compute generation probabilities for all TCRbeta clonotypes that the gDNA method yielded from a handful of donors. The immuneACCESS repertoire file appears here via TCRdb, limited to in-frame rearrangements. These files lack a portion of the clones; in checked studies, under half of the deficit traces to unresolved V genes, and the cause of the others is not known. D and trimming come from the DNA, and the V and J calls and clone size come from that table. The sample includes roughly 2.5 million clones, with around nine tenths observed a single time. The ten largest clones take up about 0.13% of the sample.

This entry belongs to a study of shared clonotypes between healthy human individuals (dated by TCRdb to 2020 to 2022). Regarding the research as a whole: The cohort comprised a couple of women and a few men aged 18 to 49 years. Leukapheresis yielded between about 0.85 and 9 billion PBMCs per donor. The study deeply sequenced blood TCR repertoires of 5 or 6 healthy adults to estimate repertoire size and the extent of clonotype sharing between individuals. Libraries were prepared and TCR repertoires were sequenced by different laboratories using diverse techniques, in order to increase sequencing depth and limit assay-specific biases. For each donor, three plates each were used for CD4 naive and CD4 memory, two plates were used for CD8 naive, and one plate was used for CD8 memory.

From its cysteine to its phenylalanine, the CDR3 spans 11 amino acids. Here the CDR3 DNA is all that survives: 33 bases in frame from base 1. For CDR1 and CDR2, the germline V gene lists WSHSY and SAAADI. V is reduced by 0 bases and J by 3 bases, leaving a spacing of 0 bases between them. Overall study outcomes, separate from this receptor: Compared with non-shared clonotypes, clonotypes shared by all four sorted-subset donors had higher generation probabilities. Naive subsets generally had larger estimated clonotype richness than memory subsets did. The genetic and exposure-history diversity represented was limited by the small number of donors. Pairwise subsampling led to the expectation that sequencing depth would affect the degree of clonotype sharing among donors. Sharing across four donors was observed for about 4.8% of naive CD4, around 3.5% of naive CD8, 2.3% of memory CD4, and roughly 0.4% of memory CD8 clonotypes. Rarefaction of sorted-subset datasets indicated incomplete sequencing despite the large sequencing depth. Sampling was limited to blood, and TCR repertoires in tissue likely differ from TCR repertoires in blood.

Donors were healthy HIV-negative adults with no recently reported acute infections or vaccinations. Every donor was a Caucasian adult living in Nashville, Tennessee, USA. Magnetic negative selection was used to enrich CD4+ T cells, after which naive cells were positively selected on CD45RA and the negative fraction became the memory subset. Blood was collected by leukapheresis, and PBMCs were isolated by Ficoll-Histopaque density gradient centrifugation and then cryopreserved in liquid nitrogen vapor phase. Purity and quantity of every magnetically sorted T cell population were checked by analytical flow cytometry. From each sorted fraction, genomic DNA was isolated and quantified by UV absorbance on a Nanodrop 2000c.

The chain was built from TRBV10-2 and TRBJ2-7; no D segment can be confidently identified. The sample comprised naive CD4+ T cells sorted from blood. Sample cell subset or site, as interpreted from the label and publication: CD45RA+ positively selected. The TCR was taken from a man aged 18-30 years in good health. CDR3 protein: CASSESYEQYF. The DNA sequence is given as TGCGCCAGCAGTGAGTCCTACGAGCAGTACTTC.